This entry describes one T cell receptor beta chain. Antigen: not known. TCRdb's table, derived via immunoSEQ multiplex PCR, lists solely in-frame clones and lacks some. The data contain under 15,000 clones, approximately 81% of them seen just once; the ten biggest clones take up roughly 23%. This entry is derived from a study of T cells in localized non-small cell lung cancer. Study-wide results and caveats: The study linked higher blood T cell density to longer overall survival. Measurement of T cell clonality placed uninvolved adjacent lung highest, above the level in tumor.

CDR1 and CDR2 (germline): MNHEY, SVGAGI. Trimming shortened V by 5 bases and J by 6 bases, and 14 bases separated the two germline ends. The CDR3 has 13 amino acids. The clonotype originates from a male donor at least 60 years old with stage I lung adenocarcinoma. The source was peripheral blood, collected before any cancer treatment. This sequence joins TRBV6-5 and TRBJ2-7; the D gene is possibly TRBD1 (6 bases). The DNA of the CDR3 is TGTGCCAGCAGTCAGGGACACGCTAGCGAGCAGTACTTC. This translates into CASSQGHASEQYF.